Listed here are 13 T cell receptor beta chains from one sample, sequenced in a study of tumor and adjacent non-tumor tissue in lung cancer. A modified ARM-PCR protocol with three rounds of nested PCR amplified TCRbeta. MiXCR, run by TCRdb on the multiplex PCR reads, gives a single entry per CDR3 protein. Found here are roughly 76,000 distinct CDR3 sequences, around 65% of them singletons; the top ten hold about 12%. No cell sorting was done before RNA was extracted from the tissue. The sequenced material came from lung tumor tissue. All receptors derive from an older woman with non-small cell lung cancer.

Remarks on this clonotype: Relative to the germline gene, one junction end is altered; a read error may explain this. This chain uses TRBV28 with TRBJ2-7; D gene unclear. Germline V gene lookup returns CDR1 MDHEN and CDR2 SYDVKM. The CDR3 sequence is 11 residues long. The CDR3 region is CVSSFTYEQYF. In DNA form, the CDR3 reads TGTGTCAGCAGCTTCACCTACGAGCAGTACTTC.

This clonotype has just one count. At one end the junction does not follow the germline gene, possibly because of a read error. The rearrangement joins TRBV4-2 to TRBJ2-7, with 9 bases matching TRBD2. The CDR3 contains 16 residues. CDR1 and CDR2 from the germline V gene are LGHNA and YNFKEQ. The CDR3 DNA sequence: TGTGCCTGCAGCCAGCCACTCCGCGGACTAGCGTACGAGCAGTACTTC. Protein product: CACSQPLRGLAYEQYF.

This clonotype came up a few times. CDR3 protein: CASTRTSKNTGELFF. CDR3 DNA: TGCGCCAGCACCCGGACCTCGAAGAACACCGGGGAGCTGTTTTTT. The chain has TRBV5-1 and TRBJ2-2; D is uncertain. Deletions cut 6 bases from V and 1 base from J, with 13 bases between. This CDR3 comprises 15 residues. From germline, CDR1 is SGHRS and CDR2 YFSETQ. Together with reference TRBV5-1 and TRBJ2-2, the CDR3 gives the full variable domain: KAGVTQTPRYLIKTRGQQVTLSCSPISGHRSVSWYQQTPGQGLQFLFEYFSETQRNKGNFPGRFSGRQFSNSRSEMNVSTLELGDSALYLCASTRTSKNTGELFFGEGSRLTVL.

As for this clonotype: The junction shows a germline mismatch at one end, possibly a read error. This sequence joins TRBV6-6 and TRBJ2-2; 9 bases are a match to TRBD2. CDR3 length: 13 residues. Germline V lookup: CDR1 MNHNY, CDR2 SVGAGI (reference sequence). The CDR3 DNA is TGTGCCAGTAGGATAGCGGGAGTCGGGGAGCTGCTTTTT. It codes for CASRIAGVGELLF.

As concerns this clonotype: One end of the junction is discordant with germline, which a read error may explain. The chain couples TRBV12-3 or TRBV12-4 to TRBJ2-4; no reliable D call. The CDR3 covers 15 residues. The CDR3 region has the DNA TGTGCCAGCTCTAAGGGCGCAGATGGCTTAAACATTCGGTGCTTC. Encoded protein: CASSKGADGLNIRCF.

The count of this clonotype is one. J is TRBJ1-1 and V is TRBV6-5; 9 nucleotides line up with TRBD1. In germline, CDR1 is MNHEY, CDR2 SVGAGI. The CDR3 has 11 amino acids. V lost 11 bases and J lost 10; bases outside the gene matches: 8. CDR3 nucleotides: TGTGCCTGCAAGGGGACAGGGAGAGCTTTCTTT. As protein: CACKGTGRAFF.

As regards this clonotype: A read error is possible here, since a much larger clone lies one base away. The rearrangement joins TRBV20-1 to TRBJ2-5; 7 bases match TRBD1. This CDR3 contains 13 residues. Germline values: CDR1 DFQATT, CDR2 SNEGSKA (reference sequence). Trimming removed 7 bases from V and 4 bases from J; junction bases left unmatched: 9. The CDR3 here is CSVVEQGTETQYF. The CDR3 DNA reads as TGCAGTGTTGTAGAACAGGGGACAGAGACCCAGTACTTC.

Points on this clonotype: At one end the junction does not follow the germline gene, possibly because of a read error. The chain carries TRBV12-3 or TRBV12-4 and TRBJ1-1; D is ambiguous. The CDR3 consists of 13 residues. The CDR3: CAGSPNENTEAFF. For the CDR3, the DNA is TGTGCCGGCAGTCCCAACGAGAACACTGAAGCTTTCTTT.

Of note for this clonotype: A read error may produce the germline difference seen at one junction end. This chain connects TRBV12-3 or TRBV12-4 to TRBJ1-1; possibly TRBD1 for D (6 bases). The CDR3 loop spans 13 amino acids. In DNA form, the CDR3 reads TGTGCCAGTAGGAACCAGGGGCCTGGGGAAGTTTTCTTT. Its protein product is CASRNQGPGEVFF.

Note on this clonotype: One junction end disagrees with the germline gene, perhaps due to a read error. The rearrangement joins TRBV12-3 or TRBV12-4 to TRBJ2-1, with 13 bases fitting TRBD2. This CDR3 region has 16 residues. The CDR3 region has the DNA TGTACCAGCAGTTTTAGGACTAGCGGGAGTTACGATGAGCAGTTCTTC. As protein: CTSSFRTSGSYDEQFF.

On this clonotype itself: This sequence may be a read error, since a much larger clone differs from it by one base. This rearrangement joins TRBV7-3 to TRBJ2-3; TRBD1 matches at 10 bases. The CDR3 is 15 residues long. Germline V lookup: CDR1 SGHTA, CDR2 FQGTGA. The CDR3 DNA sequence: TGTGCCACCAGCTTAACGGGACAGGGGATAGATACGCAGTATTTT. Its protein product is CATSLTGQGIDTQYF. The full variable domain, its missing parts supplied by reference TRBV7-3 and TRBJ2-3, is GAGVSQTPSNKVTEKGKYVELRCDPISGHTALYWYRQSLGQGPEFLIYFQGTGAADDSGLPNDRFFAVRPEGSVSTLKIQRTERGDSAVYLCATSLTGQGIDTQYFGPGTRLTVL.

Only a few counts were recorded for this clonotype. This may be a read error: a much more frequent sequence differs by one nucleotide. This chain uses TRBV5-1 with TRBJ2-7, with no clear D. Looked up from germline, CDR1 is SGHRS and CDR2 is YFSETQ. V lost 4 bases, J lost 2 bases, and 13 bases lay in between. This CDR3 is 14 amino acids long. For the CDR3, the DNA is TGCGCCAGCAGCCTCGGAATTAGGGCCTACGAGCAGTACTTC. Its translation: CASSLGIRAYEQYF.

Many counts were recorded for this clonotype. The chain couples TRBV6-6 to TRBJ2-2; D is perhaps TRBD2 (5 bases). Per the germline V gene, CDR1 is MNHNY and CDR2 is SVGAGI (reference sequence). V lost 5 bases and J 3 bases, leaving 16 bases between the germline ends. The CDR3 contains 16 residues. CDR3 bases: TGTGCCAGCAGTCGCCAAAGAGCGGACTACACCGGGGAGCTGTTTTTT. Translating gives CASSRQRADYTGELFF.